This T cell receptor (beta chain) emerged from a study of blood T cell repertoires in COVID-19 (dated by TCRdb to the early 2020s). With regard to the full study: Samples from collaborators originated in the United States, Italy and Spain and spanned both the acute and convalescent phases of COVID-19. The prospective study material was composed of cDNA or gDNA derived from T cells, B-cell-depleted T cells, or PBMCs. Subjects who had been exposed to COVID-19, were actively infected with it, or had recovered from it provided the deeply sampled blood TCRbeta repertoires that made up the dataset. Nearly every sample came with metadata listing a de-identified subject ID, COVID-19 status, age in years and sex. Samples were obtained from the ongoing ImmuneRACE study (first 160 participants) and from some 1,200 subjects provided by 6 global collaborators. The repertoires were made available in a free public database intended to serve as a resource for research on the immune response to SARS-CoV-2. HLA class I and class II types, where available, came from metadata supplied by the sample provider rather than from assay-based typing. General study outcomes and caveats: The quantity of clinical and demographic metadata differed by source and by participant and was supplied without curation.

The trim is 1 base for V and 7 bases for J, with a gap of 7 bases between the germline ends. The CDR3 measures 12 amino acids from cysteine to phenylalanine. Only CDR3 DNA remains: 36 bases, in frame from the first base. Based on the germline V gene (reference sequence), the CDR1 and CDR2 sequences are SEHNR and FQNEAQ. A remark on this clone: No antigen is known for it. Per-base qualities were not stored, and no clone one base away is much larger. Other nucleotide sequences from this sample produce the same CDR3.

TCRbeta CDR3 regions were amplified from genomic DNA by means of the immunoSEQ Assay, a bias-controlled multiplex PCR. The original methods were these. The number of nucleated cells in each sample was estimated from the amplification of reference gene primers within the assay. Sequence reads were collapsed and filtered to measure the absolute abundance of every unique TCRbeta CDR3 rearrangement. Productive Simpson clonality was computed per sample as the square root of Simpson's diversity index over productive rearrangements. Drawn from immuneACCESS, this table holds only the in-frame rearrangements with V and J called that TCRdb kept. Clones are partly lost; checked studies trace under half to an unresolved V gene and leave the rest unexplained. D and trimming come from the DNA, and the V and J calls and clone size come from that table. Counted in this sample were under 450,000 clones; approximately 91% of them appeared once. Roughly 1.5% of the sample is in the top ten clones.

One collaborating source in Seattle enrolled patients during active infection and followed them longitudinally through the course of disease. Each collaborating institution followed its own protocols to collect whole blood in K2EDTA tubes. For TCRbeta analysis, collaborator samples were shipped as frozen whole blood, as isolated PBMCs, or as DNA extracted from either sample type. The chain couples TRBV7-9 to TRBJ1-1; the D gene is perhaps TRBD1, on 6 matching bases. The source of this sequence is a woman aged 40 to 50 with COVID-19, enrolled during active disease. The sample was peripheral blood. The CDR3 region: CASSLGTVEAFF. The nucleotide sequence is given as TGTGCCAGCAGCTTAGGGACAGTTGAAGCTTTCTTT.